This TCR beta chain was captured in a study of cytomegalovirus exposure and HLA in healthy donors. Using immunoSEQ multiplex PCR, the repertoire was profiled, and TCRdb retains in-frame clones only, with some absent. The sample includes 95,000 to 150,000 clones, around 87% seen only once; the top ten take around 6%. A note on this clone: Its antigen is currently unknown.

A roughly 130-subject validation cohort, separate from the roughly 670-subject first cohort, supplied the donors. This CDR3 spans 18 amino acids. CDR1 is ENHRY, CDR2 SYGVKD, per germline. The ends lost 0 bases at V and 6 bases at J; junction bases unmatched: 14. Study-wide points: There were fewer than 200 TCR beta chains listed as cytomegalovirus-associated.

Sequenced material: PBMCs. The genes are TRBV10-3 and TRBJ2-7; 10 nucleotides line up with TRBD2. The receptor was isolated from a woman under 30 in good health and CMV-seropositive. Written as DNA, the CDR3 is TGTGCCATCAGTGAGTCGACAAAATCGGCGCTAGCGGGGGCCGAGCAGTACTTC. Encoded protein: CAISESTKSALAGAEQYF.